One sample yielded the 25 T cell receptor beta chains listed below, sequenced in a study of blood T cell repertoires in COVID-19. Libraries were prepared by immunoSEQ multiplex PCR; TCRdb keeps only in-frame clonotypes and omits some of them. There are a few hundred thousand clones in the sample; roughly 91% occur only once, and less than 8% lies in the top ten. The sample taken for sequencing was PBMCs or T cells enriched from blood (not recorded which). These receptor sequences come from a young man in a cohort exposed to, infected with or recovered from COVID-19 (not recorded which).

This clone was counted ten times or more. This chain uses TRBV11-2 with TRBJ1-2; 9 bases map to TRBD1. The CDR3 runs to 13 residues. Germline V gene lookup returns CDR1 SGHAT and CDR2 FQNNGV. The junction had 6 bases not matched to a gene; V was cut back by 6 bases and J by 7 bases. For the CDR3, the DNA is TGTGCCAGCAGTTTGGACAGGGGCGGTGGCTACACCTTC. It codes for CASSLDRGGGYTF.

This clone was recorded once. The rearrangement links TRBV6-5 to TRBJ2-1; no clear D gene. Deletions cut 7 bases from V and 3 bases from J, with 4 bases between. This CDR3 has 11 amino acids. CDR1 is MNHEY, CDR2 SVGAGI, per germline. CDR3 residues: CASTGYNEQFF. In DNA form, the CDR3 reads TGTGCCAGCACAGGCTACAATGAGCAGTTCTTC.

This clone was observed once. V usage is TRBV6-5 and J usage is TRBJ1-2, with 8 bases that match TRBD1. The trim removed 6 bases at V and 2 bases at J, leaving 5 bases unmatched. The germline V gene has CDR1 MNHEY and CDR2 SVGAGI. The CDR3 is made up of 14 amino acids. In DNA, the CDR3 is TGTGCCAGCAGGAAGGACAGGGAAAACTATGGCTACACCTTC. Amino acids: CASRKDRENYGYTF.

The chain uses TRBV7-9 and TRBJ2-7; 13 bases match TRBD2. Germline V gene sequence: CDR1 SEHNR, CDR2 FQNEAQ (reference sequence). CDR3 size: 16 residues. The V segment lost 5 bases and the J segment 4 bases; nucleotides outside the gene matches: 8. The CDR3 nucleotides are TGTGCCAGCAGCCCGCAGACTAGCGGGAGGTCATACGAGCAGTACTTC. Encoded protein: CASSPQTSGRSYEQYF.

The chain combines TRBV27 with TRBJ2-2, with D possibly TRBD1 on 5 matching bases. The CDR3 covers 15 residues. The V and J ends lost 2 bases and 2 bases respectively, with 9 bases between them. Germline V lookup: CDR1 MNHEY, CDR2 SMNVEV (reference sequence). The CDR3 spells CASSLARVNTGELFF. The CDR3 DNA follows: TGTGCCAGCAGTTTAGCCAGGGTAAACACCGGGGAGCTGTTTTTT.

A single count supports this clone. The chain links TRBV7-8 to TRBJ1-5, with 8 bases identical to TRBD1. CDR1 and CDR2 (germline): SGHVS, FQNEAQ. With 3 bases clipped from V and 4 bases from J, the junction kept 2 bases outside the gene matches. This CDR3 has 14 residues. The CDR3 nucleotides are TGTGCCAGCAGCTTGAACAGGGGGAATCAGCCCCAGCATTTT. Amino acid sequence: CASSLNRGNQPQHF.

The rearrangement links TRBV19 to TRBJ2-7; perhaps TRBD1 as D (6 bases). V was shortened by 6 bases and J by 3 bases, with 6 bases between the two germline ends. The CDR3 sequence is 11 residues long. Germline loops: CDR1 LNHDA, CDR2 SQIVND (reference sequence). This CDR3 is CASRDSYEQYF. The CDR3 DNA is TGTGCCAGTAGGGACAGCTACGAGCAGTACTTC.

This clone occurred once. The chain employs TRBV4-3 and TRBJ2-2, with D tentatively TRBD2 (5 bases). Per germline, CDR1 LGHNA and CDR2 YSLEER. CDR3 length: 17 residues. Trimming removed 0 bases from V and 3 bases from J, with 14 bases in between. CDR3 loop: CASSQDFASSYTGELFF. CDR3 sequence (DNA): TGCGCCAGCAGCCAAGATTTTGCTAGCAGCTACACCGGGGAGCTGTTTTTT.

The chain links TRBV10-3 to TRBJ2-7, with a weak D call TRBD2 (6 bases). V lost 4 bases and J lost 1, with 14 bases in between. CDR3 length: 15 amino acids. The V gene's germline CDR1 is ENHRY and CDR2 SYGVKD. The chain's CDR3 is CAISAAAGRSYEQYF. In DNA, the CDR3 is TGTGCCATCAGTGCGGCAGCGGGCCGGTCCTACGAGCAGTACTTC.

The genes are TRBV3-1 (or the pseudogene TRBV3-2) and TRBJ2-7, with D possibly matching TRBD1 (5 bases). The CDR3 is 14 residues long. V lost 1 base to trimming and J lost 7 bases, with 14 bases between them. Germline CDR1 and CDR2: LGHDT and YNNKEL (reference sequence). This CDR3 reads CASSQVQGVGEQYF. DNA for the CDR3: TGTGCCAGCAGCCAAGTTCAGGGCGTCGGAGAGCAGTACTTC.

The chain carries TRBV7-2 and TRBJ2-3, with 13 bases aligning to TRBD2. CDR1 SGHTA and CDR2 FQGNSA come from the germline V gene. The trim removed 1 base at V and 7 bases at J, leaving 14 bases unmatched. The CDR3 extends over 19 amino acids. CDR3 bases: TGTGCCAGCAGCTTAGTAGCCAGAACTAGCGGGAGGGATGGAAATACGCAGTATTTT. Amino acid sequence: CASSLVARTSGRDGNTQYF.

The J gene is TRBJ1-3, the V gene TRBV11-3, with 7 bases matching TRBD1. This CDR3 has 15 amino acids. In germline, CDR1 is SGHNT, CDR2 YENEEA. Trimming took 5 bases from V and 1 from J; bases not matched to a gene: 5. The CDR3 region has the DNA TGTGCCAGCAGCGAACAGGGGTCTTCTGGAAACACCATATATTTT. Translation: CASSEQGSSGNTIYF.

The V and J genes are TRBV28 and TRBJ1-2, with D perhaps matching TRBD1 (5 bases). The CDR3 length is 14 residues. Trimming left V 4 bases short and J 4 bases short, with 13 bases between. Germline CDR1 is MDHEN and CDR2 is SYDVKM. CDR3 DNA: TGTGCCAGCAGTTCCGTGGGGCAGGGCTATGGCTACACCTTC. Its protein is CASSSVGQGYGYTF.

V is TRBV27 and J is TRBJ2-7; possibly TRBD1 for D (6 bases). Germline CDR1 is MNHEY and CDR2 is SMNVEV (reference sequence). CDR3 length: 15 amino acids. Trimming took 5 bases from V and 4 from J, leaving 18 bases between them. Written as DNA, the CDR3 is TGTGCCAGCAGTCTGGGACCCGAGGGGGTATACGAGCAGTACTTC. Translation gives CASSLGPEGVYEQYF.

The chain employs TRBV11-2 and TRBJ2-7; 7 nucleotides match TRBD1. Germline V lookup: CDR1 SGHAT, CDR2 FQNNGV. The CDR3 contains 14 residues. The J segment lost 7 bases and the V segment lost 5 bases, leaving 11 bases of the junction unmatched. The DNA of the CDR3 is TGTGCCAGCAGCCTCGGACAGGTGATGGGTGAGCAGTACTTC. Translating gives CASSLGQVMGEQYF.

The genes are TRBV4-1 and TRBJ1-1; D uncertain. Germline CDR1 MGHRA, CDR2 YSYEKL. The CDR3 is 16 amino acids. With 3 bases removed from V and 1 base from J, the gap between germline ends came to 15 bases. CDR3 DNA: TGCGCCAGCAGCCATCCCCCCAGTTCCCAGAACACTGAAGCTTTCTTT. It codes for CASSHPPSSQNTEAFF.

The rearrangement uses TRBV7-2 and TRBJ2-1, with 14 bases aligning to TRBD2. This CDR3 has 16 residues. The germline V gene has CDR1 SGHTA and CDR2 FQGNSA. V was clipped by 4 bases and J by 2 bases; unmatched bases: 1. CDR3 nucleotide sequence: TGTGCCAGCAGCTCGGGACTAGCGGGAGCCTACAATGAGCAGTTCTTC. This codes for CASSSGLAGAYNEQFF.

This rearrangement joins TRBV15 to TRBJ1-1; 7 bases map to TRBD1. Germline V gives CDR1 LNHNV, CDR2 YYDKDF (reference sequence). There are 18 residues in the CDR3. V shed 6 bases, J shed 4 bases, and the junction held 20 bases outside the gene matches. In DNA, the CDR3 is TGTGCCACCAGTCACAGAAGGGGGCTCGGTCTCGGGAGCACTGAAGCTTTCTTT. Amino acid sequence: CATSHRRGLGLGSTEAFF.

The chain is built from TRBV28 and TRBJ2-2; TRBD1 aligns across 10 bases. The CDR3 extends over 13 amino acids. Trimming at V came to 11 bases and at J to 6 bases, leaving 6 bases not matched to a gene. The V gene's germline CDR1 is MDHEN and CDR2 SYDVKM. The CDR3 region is CASTGGSAGELFF. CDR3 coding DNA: TGTGCCTCGACAGGGGGCTCGGCCGGGGAGCTGTTTTTT.

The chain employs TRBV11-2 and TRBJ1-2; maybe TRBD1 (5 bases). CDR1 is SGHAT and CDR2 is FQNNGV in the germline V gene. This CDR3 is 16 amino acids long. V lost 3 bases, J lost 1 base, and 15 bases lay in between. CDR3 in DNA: TGTGCCAGCAGCTTGGACCGACGGGGGTATAACTATGGCTACACCTTC. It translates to CASSLDRRGYNYGYTF. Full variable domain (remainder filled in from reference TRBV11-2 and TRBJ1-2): EAGVAQSPRYKIIEKRQSVAFWCNPISGHATLYWYQQILGQGPKLLIQFQNNGVVDDSQLPKDRFSAERLKGVDSTLKIQPAKLEDSAVYLCASSLDRRGYNYGYTFGSGTRLTVV.

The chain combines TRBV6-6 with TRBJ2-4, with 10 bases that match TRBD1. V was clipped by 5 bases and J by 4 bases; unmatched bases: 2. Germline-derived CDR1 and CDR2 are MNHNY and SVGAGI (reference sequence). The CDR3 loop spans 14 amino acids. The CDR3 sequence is CASSGTGVKNIQYF. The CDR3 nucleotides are TGTGCCAGCAGTGGGACAGGGGTTAAAAACATTCAGTACTTC.

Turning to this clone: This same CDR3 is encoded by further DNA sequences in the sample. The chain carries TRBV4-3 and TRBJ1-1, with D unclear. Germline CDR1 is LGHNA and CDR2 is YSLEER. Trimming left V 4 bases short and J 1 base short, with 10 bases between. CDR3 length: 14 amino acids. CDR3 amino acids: CASSLGGWNTEAFF. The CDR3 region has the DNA TGCGCCAGCAGCCTCGGCGGGTGGAACACTGAAGCTTTCTTT.

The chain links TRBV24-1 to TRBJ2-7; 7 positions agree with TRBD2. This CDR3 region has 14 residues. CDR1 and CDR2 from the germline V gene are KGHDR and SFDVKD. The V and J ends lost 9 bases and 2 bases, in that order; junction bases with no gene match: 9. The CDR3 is CATFPLGGAYEQYF. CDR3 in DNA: TGTGCCACCTTCCCACTTGGGGGGGCCTACGAGCAGTACTTC.

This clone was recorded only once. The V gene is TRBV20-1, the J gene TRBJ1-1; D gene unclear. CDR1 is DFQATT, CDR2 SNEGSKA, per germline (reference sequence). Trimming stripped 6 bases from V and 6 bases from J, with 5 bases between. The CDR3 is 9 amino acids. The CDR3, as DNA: TGCAGTGCCTGGCCTGAAGCTTTCTTT. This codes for CSAWPEAFF.

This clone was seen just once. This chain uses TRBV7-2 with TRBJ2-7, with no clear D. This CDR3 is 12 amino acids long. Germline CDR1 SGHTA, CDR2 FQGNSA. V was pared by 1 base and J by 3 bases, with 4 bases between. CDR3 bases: TGTGCCAGCAGCTTAGTCGTCTACGAGCAGTACTTC. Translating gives CASSLVVYEQYF. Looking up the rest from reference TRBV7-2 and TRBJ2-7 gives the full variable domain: GAGVSQSPSNKVTEKGKDVELRCDPISGHTALYWYRQSLGQGLEFLIYFQGNSAPDKSGLPSDRFSAERTGGSVSTLTIQRTQQEDSAVYLCASSLVVYEQYFGPGTRLTVT.